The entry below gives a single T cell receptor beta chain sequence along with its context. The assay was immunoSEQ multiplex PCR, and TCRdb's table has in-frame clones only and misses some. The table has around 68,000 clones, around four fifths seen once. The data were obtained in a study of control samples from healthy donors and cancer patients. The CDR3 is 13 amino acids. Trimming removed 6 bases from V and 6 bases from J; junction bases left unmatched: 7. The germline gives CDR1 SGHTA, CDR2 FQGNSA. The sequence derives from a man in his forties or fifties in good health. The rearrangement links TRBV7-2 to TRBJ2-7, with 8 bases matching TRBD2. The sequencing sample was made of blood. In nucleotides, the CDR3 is TGTGCCAGCAGGCAAGCGGGAGTCCCCGAGCAGTACTTC. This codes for CASRQAGVPEQYF. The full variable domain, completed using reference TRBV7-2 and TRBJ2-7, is GAGVSQSPSNKVTEKGKDVELRCDPISGHTALYWYRQSLGQGLEFLIYFQGNSAPDKSGLPSDRFSAERTGGSVSTLTIQRTQQEDSAVYLCASRQAGVPEQYFGPGTRLTVT.